A single sample is the source of the 18 T cell receptor beta chains below, sequenced in a study of T cell responses to AZD1222 COVID-19 vaccine. The data were produced by immunoSEQ multiplex PCR, yet TCRdb's version contains in-frame clones alone and is incomplete. The sample consists of roughly 180,000 clones, around 86% of them appearing once. The sample here was peripheral blood, taken on day 0 of MenACWY control vaccination. The receptors stem from an adult in good health.

The rearrangement joins TRBV5-1 to TRBJ1-4, with D possibly matching TRBD1 (5 bases). Per the germline V gene, CDR1 is SGHRS and CDR2 is YFSETQ. This CDR3 is built from 15 residues. V was shortened by 2 bases and J by 0 bases, with 8 bases between the two germline ends. The CDR3: CASSFQGSTNEKLFF. The DNA of the CDR3 is TGCGCCAGCAGCTTTCAGGGATCAACTAATGAAAAACTGTTTTTT.

This clone showed up just once. The chain uses TRBV5-1 and TRBJ1-6, with D possibly being TRBD1 (5 bases). Trimming removed 1 base at V and 9 bases at J, with 11 bases between. The CDR3 runs 14 residues. Germline CDR1 reads SGHRS; CDR2 reads YFSETQ. The CDR3 region is CASSLLGDTSPLHF. CDR3 in DNA: TGCGCCAGCAGCTTGCTAGGGGATACTTCACCCCTCCACTTT.

This chain links TRBV2 with TRBJ2-7; weak D call: TRBD1 (6 bases). Trimming pared 6 bases from V and 2 bases from J, leaving 20 bases between. Germline assignment: CDR1 SNHLY and CDR2 FYNNEI. The CDR3 covers 16 residues. The CDR3 nucleotides are TGTGCCAGCAGGGGCCTCTACAGGGTTGAAGCCTACGAGCAGTACTTC. It yields the protein CASRGLYRVEAYEQYF.

The J gene is TRBJ1-2, the V gene TRBV3-1 (or the pseudogene TRBV3-2); no firm D call. The CDR3 has 11 residues. Germline V gives CDR1 LGHDT, CDR2 YNNKEL (reference sequence). Trimming left V 0 bases short and J 10 bases short, with 6 bases between. CDR3 sequence reads: CASSQDFAYTF. The DNA of the CDR3 is TGTGCCAGCAGCCAAGACTTCGCCTACACCTTC.

This chain uses TRBV19 with TRBJ2-6, with unresolved D. CDR1 is LNHDA, CDR2 SQIVND, per germline (reference sequence). V lost 5 bases and J lost 0, with 17 bases in between. This CDR3 spans 18 amino acids. The CDR3 is CASSLGLPYGSGANVLTF. CDR3 in DNA: TGTGCCAGTAGTCTCGGCCTTCCTTATGGCTCTGGGGCCAACGTCCTGACTTTC.

The chain carries TRBV12-3 or TRBV12-4 and TRBJ1-4; no reliable D call. The CDR3 spans 13 residues. Trimming took 1 base from V and 5 from J, leaving 5 bases between them. The CDR3 region has the DNA TGTGCCAGCAGTTTAGTTGGGAATGAAAAACTGTTTTTT. Its translation is CASSLVGNEKLFF.

A few counts support this clone. This rearrangement joins TRBV12-3 or TRBV12-4 to TRBJ1-5; 8 bases agree with TRBD1. V shed 6 bases, J shed 4 bases, and the junction held 2 bases outside the gene matches. The CDR3 consists of 13 residues. The CDR3 region is CASSRDRNQPQHF. Written as DNA, the CDR3 is TGTGCCAGCAGCCGGGACAGGAATCAGCCCCAGCATTTT.

The chain is built from TRBV12-3 or TRBV12-4 and TRBJ2-1; D gene uncertain. The V and J ends lost 4 bases and 6 bases respectively, with 4 bases between them. The CDR3 has 11 residues. The CDR3 loop reads CASSYINEQFF. CDR3 coding DNA: TGTGCCAGCAGTTACATCAATGAGCAGTTCTTC.

This clone was detected only once. The V gene is TRBV7-3, the J gene TRBJ2-3; D uncertain. CDR1 and CDR2 (germline): SGHTA, FQGTGA. V lost 6 bases, J lost 0 bases, and 16 bases lay in between. The CDR3 runs to 16 residues. CDR3 amino acids: CASSVDRHPSTDTQYF. DNA for the CDR3: TGTGCCAGCAGTGTAGATCGGCACCCTAGCACAGATACGCAGTATTTT.

The V call is TRBV5-1, the J call TRBJ2-5, with 7 bases that match TRBD1. The germline gives CDR1 SGHRS, CDR2 YFSETQ. With V trimmed by 3 bases and J by 5 bases, 10 bases remained unmatched. The CDR3 has 15 residues. CDR3 DNA: TGCGCCAGCAGCTACCGGAGAGGGGGCTATGAGACCCAGTACTTC. This encodes CASSYRRGGYETQYF.

The genes are TRBV5-1 and TRBJ2-7; 13 bases match TRBD2. There are 14 residues in the CDR3. Germline CDR1 is SGHRS and CDR2 is YFSETQ. With V trimmed by 4 bases and J by 5 bases, 3 bases remained unmatched. CDR3 in DNA: TGCGCCAGCAGCACGGGACTAGCGGGAAACGAGCAGTACTTC. It encodes CASSTGLAGNEQYF.

V is TRBV7-2 and J is TRBJ2-1; D remains unclear. Per germline, CDR1 SGHTA and CDR2 FQGNSA. The CDR3 is 13 residues long. Deletions cut 1 base from V and 4 bases from J, with 5 bases between. This CDR3 is CASSLDRYNEQFF. The CDR3 DNA is TGTGCCAGCAGCTTAGACCGGTACAATGAGCAGTTCTTC.

This chain joins TRBV3-1 (or the pseudogene TRBV3-2) and TRBJ2-5, with 7 bases lining up with TRBD2. The length of the CDR3 is 15 residues. CDR1 is LGHDT, CDR2 YNNKEL, per germline (reference sequence). With 0 bases clipped from V and 5 bases from J, the junction kept 6 bases outside the gene matches. For the CDR3, the DNA is TGTGCCAGCAGCCAAGATCTGACTAGCCTGGAGACCCAGTACTTC. Translated: CASSQDLTSLETQYF.

The chain has TRBV6-6 and TRBJ2-1; 14 nucleotides line up with TRBD2. J lost 7 bases, V lost 5 bases, and 10 bases had no gene match. CDR1 is MNHNY and CDR2 is SVGAGI in the germline V gene (reference sequence). The length of the CDR3 is 17 residues. The CDR3 DNA sequence: TGTGCCAGCAGTCACCCAGGACTAGCGGGGGGCGTAAATGAGCAGTTCTTC. Its protein is CASSHPGLAGGVNEQFF.

This chain connects TRBV28 to TRBJ1-4; possibly TRBD1 for D (6 bases). V lost 6 bases, J lost 4 bases, and 9 bases lay in between. The CDR3 extends over 13 amino acids. In germline, CDR1 is MDHEN, CDR2 SYDVKM. In nucleotides, the CDR3 is TGTGCCAGCAGGGGGGCGCTTAATGAAAAACTGTTTTTT. Translated: CASRGALNEKLFF. The full variable domain, rest sourced from reference TRBV28 and TRBJ1-4, is DVKVTQSSRYLVKRTGEKVFLECVQDMDHENMFWYRQDPGLGLRLIYFSYDVKMKEKGDIPEGYSVSREKKERFSLILESASTNQTSMYLCASRGALNEKLFFGSGTQLSVL.

The gene calls are TRBV2 and TRBJ2-4; D is possibly TRBD2 (6 bases). CDR3 size: 17 residues. The germline CDR1 and CDR2 sequences are SNHLY and FYNNEI. V was trimmed by 2 bases and J by 0 bases, leaving 14 bases between them. The CDR3 here is CASSERREFLAKNIQYF. The CDR3 DNA reads TGTGCCAGCAGTGAAAGGCGGGAATTCCTAGCCAAAAACATTCAGTACTTC.

This clone was counted a single time. The DNA of the CDR3 is TGTGCCAGCAGCTCCGGTCGTGGAGGGGGCTTTGGGGCCAACGTCCTGACTTTC. Protein product: CASSSGRGGGFGANVLTF. This chain uses TRBV4-2 with TRBJ2-6; TRBD1 might be the D (7 bases). This CDR3 contains 18 residues. Trimming took off 5 bases at V and 3 bases at J, with 20 bases between the two ends. Germline assignment: CDR1 LGHNA and CDR2 YNFKEQ.

The CDR3 sequence is CASSLSPRGTQPQHF. The CDR3 bases are TGTGCCAGCAGTTTATCGCCGCGGGGTACTCAGCCCCAGCATTTT. The chain carries TRBV27 and TRBJ1-5, with D hard to call. The germline CDR1 and CDR2 sequences are MNHEY and SMNVEV (reference sequence). Trimming took off 0 bases at V and 6 bases at J, with 12 bases between the two ends. The CDR3 extends over 15 amino acids.